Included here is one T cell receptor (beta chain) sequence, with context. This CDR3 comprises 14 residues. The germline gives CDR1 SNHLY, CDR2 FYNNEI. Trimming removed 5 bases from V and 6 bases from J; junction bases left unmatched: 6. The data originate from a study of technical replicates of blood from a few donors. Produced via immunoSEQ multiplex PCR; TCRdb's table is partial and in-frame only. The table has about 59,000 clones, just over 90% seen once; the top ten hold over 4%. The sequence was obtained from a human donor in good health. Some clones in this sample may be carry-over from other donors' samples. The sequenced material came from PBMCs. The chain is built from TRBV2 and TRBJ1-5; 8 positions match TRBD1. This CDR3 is CASSSTGEVQPQHF. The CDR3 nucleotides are TGTGCCAGCAGTTCGACAGGGGAGGTTCAGCCCCAGCATTTT.